The TCR beta chain described here comes from a study of T cell repertoires in cytomegalovirus infection. In the case of this clonotype: The antigen remains unidentified.

The V and J ends lost 10 bases and 1 base, in that order; junction bases with no gene match: 8. CDR3 length: 14 residues. Germline-derived CDR1 and CDR2 are MNHNS and SASEGT. One entry per CDR3 protein, called by TCRdb with MiXCR from the reads. The profile shows tens of thousands of distinct CDR3 sequences, 20% to 30% of them singletons. Sequencing used CD8+ T cells from cultured PBMCs, obtained from culture after CMV antigen stimulation. This chain connects TRBV6-1 to TRBJ2-3, with 7 bases identical to TRBD1. This clonotype was obtained from a human donor in good health (CMV status not recorded). Some clones in this sample may be carry-over from other donors' samples. CDR3 sequence (DNA): TGTGCCATATCCAGGGACAGCCGCACAGATACGCAGTATTTT. Protein product: CAISRDSRTDTQYF.